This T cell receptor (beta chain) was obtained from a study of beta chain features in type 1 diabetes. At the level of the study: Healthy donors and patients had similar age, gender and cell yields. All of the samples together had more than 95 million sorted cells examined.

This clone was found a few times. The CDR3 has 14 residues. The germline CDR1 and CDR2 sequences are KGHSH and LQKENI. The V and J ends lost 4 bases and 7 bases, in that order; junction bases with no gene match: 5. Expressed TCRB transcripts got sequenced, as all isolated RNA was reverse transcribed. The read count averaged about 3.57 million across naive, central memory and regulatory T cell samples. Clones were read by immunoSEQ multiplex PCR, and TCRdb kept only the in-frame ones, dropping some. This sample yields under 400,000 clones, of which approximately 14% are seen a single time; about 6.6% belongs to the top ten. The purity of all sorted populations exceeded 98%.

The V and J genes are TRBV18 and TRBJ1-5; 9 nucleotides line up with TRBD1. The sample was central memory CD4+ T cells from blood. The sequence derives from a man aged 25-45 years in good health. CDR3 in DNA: TGTGCCAGCTCACAACAGGGGGCAGGCCAGCCCCAGCATTTT. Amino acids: CASSQQGAGQPQHF.